This T cell receptor beta chain was sequenced for a study of blood T cell repertoires in COVID-19 (dated by TCRdb to the early 2020s). Context from the whole study: Collaborator samples came from the United States, Italy and Spain and covered acute and convalescent phases of COVID-19. The prospective study material was composed of cDNA or gDNA derived from T cells, B-cell-depleted T cells, or PBMCs. Subjects who had been exposed to COVID-19, were actively infected with it, or had recovered from it provided the deeply sampled blood TCRbeta repertoires that made up the dataset. The repertoires were released in a freely available public database intended as a resource for research on the immune response to SARS-CoV-2. The samples were drawn from two sources: the first 160 participants of the ongoing ImmuneRACE study, and about 1,300 subjects contributed by 6 global collaborators. A de-identified subject ID, COVID-19 status, age in years and sex were almost always included in the sample metadata. Where available, HLA class I and class II types were obtained from metadata supplied by the sample provider rather than from assay-based typing. Here is what the overall study found, with its caveats: The quantity of clinical and demographic metadata differed by source and by participant and was supplied without curation.

The collaborating institutions used their own protocols to collect whole blood in K2EDTA tubes. For TCRbeta analysis, collaborators shipped samples in one of three forms: frozen whole blood, isolated PBMCs, or DNA extracted from either of those sample types. For CDR1 and CDR2, the germline V gene lists SGHAT and FQNNGV. Trimmed from V: 6 bases; trimmed from J: 5 bases; junction bases lacking a gene match: 6. Including the terminal cysteine and phenylalanine, the CDR3 comprises 15 residues. Here the CDR3 DNA is all that survives: 45 bases in frame from base 1. TCRbeta CDR3 regions were amplified from genomic DNA by means of the immunoSEQ Assay, a bias-controlled multiplex PCR. On the authors' methods: The number of nucleated cells in each sample was estimated by amplification of reference gene primers within the assay. To quantify the absolute abundance of each unique TCRbeta CDR3 rearrangement, sequence reads were collapsed and filtered. Productive Simpson clonality was computed per sample as the square root of Simpson's diversity index over productive rearrangements. TCRdb obtained this table from immuneACCESS and retained in-frame rearrangements with V and J assigned. These tables miss some clones; where compared with another copy, unresolved V genes account for less than half of the shortfall, and the remainder is unexplained. Clone size and the V and J calls come from that table; the DNA yielded D and trimming. The sample table shows under 150,000 clones, and 88% are seen once. Together, the top ten hold 2% to 2.5% of the sample.

With respect to this clone: This receptor's antigen is unknown. There are no base qualities to consult, and no much larger clone falls within one base.

Sequenced: peripheral blood. The chain links TRBV11-2 with TRBJ2-1; 11 of the junction bases match TRBD2. The source of this sequence is a man aged 65-85 years with active COVID-19. The CDR3 has the sequence CASSFSGRAHNEQFF. The DNA reads TGTGCCAGCAGTTTTAGCGGGAGGGCCCACAATGAGCAGTTCTTC.